This entry lists 26 T cell receptor beta chains sequenced from one sample in a study of blood T cell repertoires in COVID-19. Only in-frame clones appear in the TCRdb table, and some are missing; sequencing was by immunoSEQ multiplex PCR. The data contain approximately 220,000 clones, around 80% of them singletons. The sample was peripheral blood. These receptors were obtained from a man aged 40-49 years with acute or convalescent COVID-19.

This clone showed up just a few times. V and J are TRBV9 and TRBJ2-5; D is possibly TRBD2 (6 bases). Between the trimmed V and J ends, which lost 3 bases and 5 bases, there was a span of 11 bases. The CDR3 extends over 13 amino acids. CDR1 is SGDLS, CDR2 YYNGEE, per germline. The CDR3 spells CASSGGLRETQYF. The CDR3 DNA reads as TGTGCCAGCAGCGGGGGACTCCGCGAGACCCAGTACTTC.

The CDR3 here is CASSVRANPNTIYF. CDR3 DNA: TGTGCCAGCAGCGTCAGAGCGAACCCAAACACCATATATTTT. V and J are TRBV9 and TRBJ1-3; D not resolved. V dropped 2 bases and J dropped 6 bases, with 12 bases sitting between them. In germline, CDR1 is SGDLS, CDR2 YYNGEE. The CDR3 is made up of 14 amino acids.

The table lists this clone with many counts. V and J are TRBV20-1 and TRBJ1-2; D gene unclear. Germline-derived CDR1 and CDR2 are DFQATT and SNEGSKA (reference sequence). V was trimmed by 7 bases and J by 6 bases, leaving 9 bases between them. This CDR3 contains 10 residues. The CDR3 nucleotides are TGCAGTGTTATACTAGATGGCTACACCTTC. As protein: CSVILDGYTF.

This chain joins TRBV19 and TRBJ2-7; 9 positions match TRBD1. There are 14 residues in the CDR3. Germline CDR1 is LNHDA and CDR2 is SQIVND (reference sequence). V shed 5 bases, J shed 2 bases, and the junction held 4 bases outside the gene matches. In DNA, the CDR3 is TGTGCCAGTAGTGGGGGACAGGGCCCCTACGAGCAGTACTTC. Translated, it gives CASSGGQGPYEQYF.

The chain couples TRBV12-5 to TRBJ2-7; D gene unclear. With 1 base removed from V and 2 bases from J, the gap between germline ends came to 6 bases. From germline, CDR1 is LGHNT and CDR2 FRNRAP. The length of the CDR3 is 13 residues. CDR3 sequence: CASGLDRAYEQYF. DNA of the CDR3: TGTGCTAGTGGTTTGGACCGAGCCTACGAGCAGTACTTC.

The chain joins TRBV11-3 to TRBJ2-3, with 10 bases identical to TRBD2. Trimming cost V 1 base and J 12 bases; bases outside gene matches: 7. The CDR3 runs to 14 residues. CDR1 SGHNT and CDR2 YENEEA come from the germline V gene. CDR3 protein: CASSLGGSGRPQYF. CDR3 DNA sequence: TGTGCCAGCAGCTTAGGAGGTAGCGGGAGGCCCCAGTATTTT.

The chain has TRBV13 and TRBJ2-3; D not resolved. This CDR3 contains 15 residues. CDR1 is PRHDT and CDR2 is FYEKMQ in the germline V gene (reference sequence). Trimming shortened V by 2 bases and J by 0 bases, and 9 bases separated the two germline ends. The CDR3 DNA reads as TGTGCCAGCAGCTTAATGGTTGAGAGCACAGATACGCAGTATTTT. The encoded protein is CASSLMVESTDTQYF.

The chain couples TRBV11-3 to TRBJ2-7, with no clear D. Germline V CDR1 and CDR2: SGHNT, YENEEA. This CDR3 has 13 residues. V shed 4 bases and J shed 6 bases, with 13 bases lying between them. The CDR3 bases are TGTGCCAGCAGCTGCCCTAGTTGTTCCGAGCAGTACTTC. Amino acids: CASSCPSCSEQYF.

The V call is TRBV11-2, the J call TRBJ1-2; D unresolved. Trimming shortened V by 1 base and J by 2 bases, and 8 bases separated the two germline ends. CDR1 and CDR2 from the germline V gene are SGHAT and FQNNGV. The CDR3 has 14 residues. In nucleotides, the CDR3 is TGTGCCAGCAGCTTAGCTCCGGAGAACTATGGCTACACCTTC. Amino acid sequence: CASSLAPENYGYTF.

The V call is TRBV29-1, the J call TRBJ1-2; 7 positions match TRBD1. This CDR3 region has 11 residues. Germline CDR1 and CDR2: SQVTM and ANQGSEA. Trimming took 5 bases from V and 7 from J; bases not matched to a gene: 4. The CDR3 here is CSVTEGAGYTF. In DNA form, the CDR3 reads TGCAGCGTTACAGAGGGGGCTGGCTACACCTTC.

The chain uses TRBV11-3 and TRBJ2-3, with D tentatively TRBD2 (5 bases). The V end lost 1 base, the J end lost 1 base, and 15 bases lay between the germline ends. Germline V gene data show CDR1 as SGHNT and CDR2 as YENEEA. This CDR3 spans 17 amino acids. CDR3 region: CASSLGPGYPGTDTQYF. The CDR3 DNA sequence: TGTGCCAGCAGCTTAGGACCGGGGTATCCTGGCACAGATACGCAGTATTTT.

The count of this clone is one. The chain joins TRBV6-2 or TRBV6-3 to TRBJ2-3, with 11 positions matching TRBD2. V lost 5 bases, J lost 4 bases, and 2 bases stayed unmatched. The CDR3 contains 14 residues. Germline V gene lookup returns CDR1 MNHEY and CDR2 SVGEGT. DNA of the CDR3: TGTGCCAGCAGTATAGCGGGGGGGTCAGATACGCAGTATTTT. It yields the protein CASSIAGGSDTQYF.

This clone is a singleton in its sample. The chain carries TRBV27 and TRBJ2-1, with unresolved D. With 7 bases removed from V and 7 bases from J, the gap between germline ends came to 17 bases. The CDR3 length is 14 residues. Per germline, CDR1 MNHEY and CDR2 SMNVEV (reference sequence). The CDR3 bases are TGTGCCAGCACTCTTATCCCTCCCGGGAATGAGCAGTTCTTC. Amino acids: CASTLIPPGNEQFF.

V and J are TRBV5-4 and TRBJ1-2; TRBD1 agrees at 8 bases. The J segment lost 4 bases and the V segment lost 3 bases, leaving 11 bases of the junction unmatched. There are 16 residues in the CDR3. Per germline, CDR1 SGHNT and CDR2 YYREEE (reference sequence). The CDR3 here is CASSSEIRTGPYGYTF. CDR3 nucleotide sequence: TGTGCCAGCAGCTCAGAGATAAGGACAGGGCCCTATGGCTACACCTTC.

The chain uses TRBV14 and TRBJ1-3; D unresolved. Trimming took off 1 base at V and 4 bases at J, with 11 bases between the two ends. Germline assignment: CDR1 SGHDN and CDR2 FVKESK. The CDR3 has 15 residues. The CDR3 here is CASSQGLGLGNTIYF. The CDR3 DNA reads as TGTGCCAGCAGCCAAGGACTGGGTCTGGGAAACACCATATATTTT.

V usage is TRBV19 and J usage is TRBJ1-4; 7 positions match TRBD1. This CDR3 comprises 16 residues. Germline assignment: CDR1 LNHDA and CDR2 SQIVND (reference sequence). Trimming cost V 3 bases and J 4 bases; bases outside gene matches: 8. CDR3 region: CASSIGGGVGNEKLFF. CDR3 nucleotides: TGTGCCAGTAGTATCGGAGGGGGCGTAGGTAATGAAAAACTGTTTTTT.

The chain joins TRBV11-2 to TRBJ2-3, with D possibly TRBD2 on 7 matching bases. Germline V gene lookup returns CDR1 SGHAT and CDR2 FQNNGV. This CDR3 is 16 amino acids long. The ends were cut back, 3 bases at V and 1 base at J, with 14 bases in the middle. The CDR3 loop reads CASSFSGGYGTDTQYF. Written as DNA, the CDR3 is TGTGCCAGCAGCTTCTCGGGGGGCTATGGCACAGATACGCAGTATTTT.

The chain couples TRBV5-1 to TRBJ2-5; TRBD2 matches 10 bases. There are 16 residues in the CDR3. Trimming cost V 4 bases and J 2 bases; bases outside gene matches: 8. Germline lookup yields CDR1 SGHRS and CDR2 YFSETQ. CDR3 sequence reads: CASSASGRRGQETQYF. The CDR3 nucleotides read TGCGCCAGCAGCGCTAGCGGGAGACGGGGGCAAGAGACCCAGTACTTC.

This clone was seen a handful of times. The chain uses TRBV19 and TRBJ1-1, with D perhaps matching TRBD1 (6 bases). The CDR3 extends over 15 amino acids. In germline, CDR1 is LNHDA, CDR2 SQIVND (reference sequence). Trimming took 5 bases from V and 4 from J, leaving 17 bases between them. In DNA, the CDR3 is TGTGCCAGTAGTGCCCCTCAGGGGATGGTCACTGAAGCTTTCTTT. Translation: CASSAPQGMVTEAFF. Full variable domain (rest looked up from reference TRBV19 and TRBJ1-1): DGGITQSPKYLFRKEGQNVTLSCEQNLNHDAMYWYRQDPGQGLRLIYYSQIVNDFQKGDIAEGYSVSREKKESFPLTVTSAQKNPTAFYLCASSAPQGMVTEAFFGQGTRLTVV.

V and J are TRBV30 and TRBJ1-1, with a possible D match to TRBD1 (5 bases). Per the germline V gene, CDR1 is GTSNPN and CDR2 is SVGIG (reference sequence). Trimming shortened V by 2 bases and J by 0 bases, and 10 bases separated the two germline ends. The CDR3 runs to 14 residues. CDR3 amino acids: CAWSRRALNTEAFF. As DNA, the CDR3 is TGTGCCTGGAGTCGCAGGGCCTTGAACACTGAAGCTTTCTTT.

The rearrangement joins TRBV28 to TRBJ2-7; tentative D call: TRBD2 (5 bases). The germline V gene has CDR1 MDHEN and CDR2 SYDVKM. This CDR3 has 14 amino acids. Trimming shortened V by 7 bases and J by 3 bases, and 16 bases separated the two germline ends. CDR3 coding DNA: TGTGCCAGCACCCAAGAGGCAGGACTCTACGAGCAGTACTTC. It encodes CASTQEAGLYEQYF.

This chain uses TRBV19 with TRBJ2-3; TRBD2 matches at 9 bases. This CDR3 contains 19 residues. Germline lookup yields CDR1 LNHDA and CDR2 SQIVND (reference sequence). With 4 bases clipped from V and 4 bases from J, the junction kept 18 bases outside the gene matches. CDR3 loop: CASSTLRDGIGLAPDTQYF. CDR3 nucleotides: TGTGCCAGTAGTACCCTTCGGGACGGCATTGGACTAGCGCCAGATACGCAGTATTTT.

This chain connects TRBV7-2 to TRBJ2-7, with a weak D call TRBD2 (6 bases). Trimming shortened V by 4 bases and J by 4 bases, and 14 bases separated the two germline ends. Germline V gives CDR1 SGHTA, CDR2 FQGNSA. The CDR3 totals 14 residues. The CDR3 DNA reads as TGTGCCAGCAGCTCAAATCCCGGGAGTTACGAGCAGTACTTC. Residues: CASSSNPGSYEQYF. The full variable domain, rest sourced from reference TRBV7-2 and TRBJ2-7, is GAGVSQSPSNKVTEKGKDVELRCDPISGHTALYWYRQSLGQGLEFLIYFQGNSAPDKSGLPSDRFSAERTGGSVSTLTIQRTQQEDSAVYLCASSSNPGSYEQYFGPGTRLTVT.

V and J are TRBV6-5 and TRBJ1-3; TRBD1 matches at 11 bases. The ends lost 8 bases at V and 5 bases at J; junction bases unmatched: 2. CDR3 length: 13 residues. Germline assignment: CDR1 MNHEY and CDR2 SVGAGI. This CDR3 reads CASGTGGRNTIYF. CDR3 nucleotide sequence: TGTGCCAGCGGGACAGGGGGACGAAACACCATATATTTT.

V usage is TRBV3-1 (or the pseudogene TRBV3-2) and J usage is TRBJ2-2; D is undetermined. Germline CDR1 and CDR2: LGHDT and YNNKEL (reference sequence). The ends were cut back, 0 bases at V and 2 bases at J, with 10 bases in the middle. This CDR3 is built from 16 residues. The CDR3 DNA follows: TGTGCCAGCAGCCAAGATTTGGGCTATAACACCGGGGAGCTGTTTTTT. This translates into CASSQDLGYNTGELFF.

The chain combines TRBV18 with TRBJ2-7; no reliable D call. The CDR3 is made up of 12 amino acids. Germline V CDR1 and CDR2: KGHSH, LQKENI. V was clipped by 2 bases and J by 4 bases, with 6 bases between them. This CDR3 reads CASSPAQYEQYF. The CDR3 DNA follows: TGTGCCAGCTCACCAGCACAGTACGAGCAGTACTTC.